The 26 T cell receptor beta chains presented below share a single source sample, sequenced in a study of technical replicates of blood from several donors. The protocol was immunoSEQ multiplex PCR, while the TCRdb copy is restricted to in-frame clones and leaves out a portion. The table includes about 12,000 clones, approximately 93% detected once. Sequenced material: PBMCs. The origin of the receptors is a human donor in good health.

The rearrangement joins TRBV5-1 to TRBJ1-5; D is unresolved. This CDR3 contains 14 residues. From germline, CDR1 is SGHRS and CDR2 YFSETQ. V was trimmed by 0 bases and J by 3 bases, leaving 7 bases between them. The CDR3: CASSLGANNQPQHF. CDR3 in DNA: TGCGCCAGCAGCTTGGGGGCGAACAATCAGCCCCAGCATTTT.

V usage is TRBV18 and J usage is TRBJ1-1; possibly TRBD1 for D (6 bases). Germline V gene data show CDR1 as KGHSH and CDR2 as LQKENI. Deletions cut 3 bases from V and 3 bases from J, with 11 bases between. The CDR3 length is 14 residues. The CDR3 DNA is TGTGCCAGCTCACCTAGGGGGATTGACACTGAAGCTTTCTTT. It specifies CASSPRGIDTEAFF.

This chain connects TRBV9 to TRBJ2-7; 9 bases are a match to TRBD2. CDR1 and CDR2 (germline): SGDLS, YYNGEE. The CDR3 contains 16 residues. The J segment lost 0 bases and the V segment lost 6 bases, leaving 10 bases of the junction unmatched. CDR3 protein: CASNPGGTSISYEQYF. DNA for the CDR3: TGTGCCAGCAACCCGGGGGGGACTAGCATCTCCTACGAGCAGTACTTC.

This chain links TRBV7-3 with TRBJ2-2; 7 bases line up with TRBD1. V gave up 5 bases and J gave up 5 bases; unmatched junction bases: 8. CDR1 SGHTA and CDR2 FQGTGA come from the germline V gene. This CDR3 is built from 15 residues. CDR3 loop: CASSPGTAPTGELFF. The CDR3 DNA sequence: TGTGCCAGCAGCCCCGGGACAGCTCCAACCGGGGAGCTGTTTTTT.

J is TRBJ2-1 and V is TRBV7-6; the D gene is possibly TRBD2 (6 bases). Looked up from germline, CDR1 is SGHVS and CDR2 is FNYEAQ. V was shortened by 5 bases and J by 12 bases, with 14 bases between the two germline ends. This CDR3 is built from 12 residues. For the CDR3, the DNA is TGTGCCAGCAGCCCAACAGGAGGGTTGCAGTTCTTC. Translated, it gives CASSPTGGLQFF.

The J gene is TRBJ2-6, the V gene TRBV15, with a possible D match to TRBD1 (6 bases). The V gene's germline CDR1 is LNHNV and CDR2 YYDKDF (reference sequence). The CDR3 covers 14 residues. Deletions cut 8 bases from V and 1 base from J, with 9 bases between. The CDR3 here is CATEGVSGANVLTF. The CDR3 DNA reads TGTGCCACCGAGGGGGTATCTGGGGCCAACGTCCTGACTTTC.

The rearrangement joins TRBV5-1 to TRBJ1-2; no reliable D call. The V gene lost 0 bases and the J gene lost 8 bases, with 11 bases spanning the gap. Germline CDR1 is SGHRS and CDR2 is YFSETQ. The CDR3 spans 13 residues. The CDR3 sequence: CASSLASSGGYTF. The CDR3 DNA sequence: TGCGCCAGCAGCTTGGCCTCGAGCGGCGGCTACACCTTC.

The chain employs TRBV9 and TRBJ2-1; 8 bases agree with TRBD2. Germline trimming cut 4 bases from V and 4 bases from J; bases unmatched to any gene: 4. The CDR3 spans 14 residues. Germline V gene sequence: CDR1 SGDLS, CDR2 YYNGEE. The CDR3 is CASSTGGKYNEQFF. CDR3 bases: TGTGCCAGCAGCACGGGGGGGAAATACAATGAGCAGTTCTTC.

This chain uses TRBV6-1 with TRBJ2-1; 9 bases are shared with TRBD2. From germline, CDR1 is MNHNS and CDR2 SASEGT. CDR3 length: 15 amino acids. With 5 bases clipped from V and 0 bases from J, the junction kept 2 bases outside the gene matches. The CDR3 DNA reads as TGTGCCAGCAGTCTTAGCGGGAGCTCCTACAATGAGCAGTTCTTC. Translated: CASSLSGSSYNEQFF.

J is TRBJ1-1 and V is TRBV5-6; 8 bases fit TRBD1. The CDR3 has 13 residues. Trimming cost V 4 bases and J 11 bases; bases outside gene matches: 10. CDR1 is SGHDT and CDR2 is YYEEEE in the germline V gene. This CDR3 is CASSLTQGARAFF. In nucleotides, the CDR3 is TGTGCCAGCAGCCTAACGCAGGGGGCTAGGGCTTTCTTT.

The chain employs TRBV27 and TRBJ2-2; D ambiguous. The germline V and J ends were trimmed by 2 bases and 3 bases, with 10 bases remaining between them. CDR3 length equals 15 residues. Germline V gives CDR1 MNHEY, CDR2 SMNVEV (reference sequence). The CDR3 DNA reads TGTGCCAGCAGTTTAAAGCCCCTGGACACCGGGGAGCTGTTTTTT. It yields the protein CASSLKPLDTGELFF.

This chain joins TRBV5-1 and TRBJ2-3; 9 nucleotides line up with TRBD2. CDR3 length: 15 residues. Losses at the gene ends were 0 bases for V and 5 bases for J; bases not matched to a gene: 4. Germline CDR1 SGHRS, CDR2 YFSETQ. The CDR3 is CASSLAAGGRDTQYF. Written as DNA, the CDR3 is TGCGCCAGCAGCTTGGCGGCGGGAGGGAGAGATACGCAGTATTTT.

This chain connects TRBV28 to TRBJ2-7; 11 nucleotides line up with TRBD1. Trimming removed 7 bases from V and 6 bases from J; junction bases left unmatched: 11. This CDR3 contains 15 residues. Germline assignment: CDR1 MDHEN and CDR2 SYDVKM. CDR3 amino acids: CASTLAGTGGPEQYF. CDR3 DNA: TGTGCCAGCACTCTGGCCGGGACAGGGGGGCCCGAGCAGTACTTC.

Written as DNA, the CDR3 is TGTGCCAGCAGTGAAGCGCCCCAGACGGGTTCGAGATACGAGCAGTACTTC. Residues: CASSEAPQTGSRYEQYF. This chain uses TRBV6-1 with TRBJ2-7; D not certain. The CDR3 has 17 amino acids. Germline CDR1 MNHNS, CDR2 SASEGT. Trimming took off 0 bases at V and 4 bases at J, with 19 bases between the two ends.

This clone was found once. The J gene is TRBJ2-7, the V gene TRBV5-1; D may be TRBD1 (6 bases). V was clipped by 3 bases and J by 6 bases, with 13 bases between them. CDR3 length equals 13 residues. Per germline, CDR1 SGHRS and CDR2 YFSETQ. The CDR3 nucleotides are TGCGCCAGCAGCTCACGACAGGTAGGCGAGCAGTACTTC. This gives the protein CASSSRQVGEQYF.

The genes are TRBV2 and TRBJ2-3, with 8 bases that match TRBD2. Germline V CDR1 and CDR2: SNHLY, FYNNEI. CDR3 length: 15 residues. Trimming cost V 8 bases and J 4 bases; bases outside gene matches: 11. CDR3 DNA sequence: TGTGCCAGCTCTCCGGGACTAGGTTCCGCAGATACGCAGTATTTT. It is translated as CASSPGLGSADTQYF.

The chain is built from TRBV11-2 and TRBJ2-1; tentatively, D is TRBD1 (5 bases). CDR3 length: 12 amino acids. The V and J ends lost 4 bases and 12 bases respectively, with 13 bases between them. CDR1 is SGHAT, CDR2 FQNNGV, per germline. Here the CDR3 DNA reads TGTGCCAGCAGCTCAGTCAGGGAAAGGCAGTTCTTC. Its translation is CASSSVRERQFF. Based on the CDR3 plus reference TRBV11-2 and TRBJ2-1, the full variable domain is EAGVAQSPRYKIIEKRQSVAFWCNPISGHATLYWYQQILGQGPKLLIQFQNNGVVDDSQLPKDRFSAERLKGVDSTLKIQPAKLEDSAVYLCASSSVRERQFFGPGTRLTVL.

The rearrangement links TRBV5-3 to TRBJ2-7, with TRBD1 identical over 8 bases. TRBV5-3 is an ORF, with its function uncertain. Trimming removed 0 bases from V and 3 bases from J; junction bases left unmatched: 14. The CDR3 is made up of 18 amino acids. CDR3 loop: CARSLARGQGGSRYEQYF. CDR3 in DNA: TGTGCCAGAAGCTTGGCCCGCGGACAGGGTGGGTCTCGCTACGAGCAGTACTTC.

V gene TRBV7-9 combines with J gene TRBJ2-5; 7 nucleotides agree with TRBD1. Germline CDR1 SEHNR, CDR2 FQNEAQ (reference sequence). V lost 6 bases to trimming and J lost 4 bases; unmatched junction nucleotides: 5. The CDR3 covers 13 residues. The DNA for the CDR3 is TGTGCCAGCAGGCCGACAGGGCTAGAGACCCAGTACTTC. Amino acid sequence: CASRPTGLETQYF.

This chain uses TRBV5-1 with TRBJ2-3, with D perhaps TRBD2 (5 bases). V was cut by 7 bases and J by 0 bases, with 12 bases left in between. There are 14 residues in the CDR3. CDR1 and CDR2 (germline): SGHRS, YFSETQ. The CDR3 loop is CASGGAESTDTQYF. The CDR3 nucleotides are TGCGCCAGCGGTGGAGCGGAGAGCACAGATACGCAGTATTTT.

The genes are TRBV5-6 and TRBJ1-5; maybe TRBD1 (6 bases). This CDR3 has 14 amino acids. V was cut by 0 bases and J by 3 bases, with 7 bases left in between. CDR1 SGHDT and CDR2 YYEEEE come from the germline V gene. CDR3 amino acids: CASSLGQDNQPQHF. Written as DNA, the CDR3 is TGTGCCAGCAGCTTGGGACAGGACAATCAGCCCCAGCATTTT.

The CDR3: CASSYSYGQHSGELFF. CDR3 bases: TGTGCCAGCAGCTATAGCTACGGACAGCACTCCGGGGAGCTGTTTTTT. The chain has TRBV9 and TRBJ2-2; TRBD1 might be the D (6 bases). Germline CDR1 SGDLS, CDR2 YYNGEE. This CDR3 spans 16 amino acids. V dropped 4 bases and J dropped 6 bases, with 19 bases sitting between them. The entire variable domain, with the rest obtained from reference TRBV9 and TRBJ2-2, is as follows: DSGVTQTPKHLITATGQRVTLRCSPRSGDLSVYWYQQSLDQGLQFLIQYYNGEERAKGNILERFSAQQFPDLHSELNLSSLELGDSALYFCASSYSYGQHSGELFFGEGSRLTVL.

The CDR3 loop is CASSPPDRAKNIQYF. CDR3 nucleotide sequence: TGTGCCAGCAGCCCTCCCGACAGAGCCAAAAACATTCAGTACTTC. The chain carries TRBV11-1 and TRBJ2-4; the D gene is possibly TRBD1 (5 bases). This CDR3 has 15 amino acids. Germline CDR1 is SGHAT and CDR2 is FQDESV (reference sequence). The V and J ends lost 5 bases and 0 bases respectively, with 11 bases between them.

The chain carries TRBV14 and TRBJ2-7; 10 bases agree with TRBD2. This CDR3 is built from 14 residues. Germline loops: CDR1 SGHDN, CDR2 FVKESK. V shed 7 bases, J shed 2 bases, and the junction held 5 bases outside the gene matches. The CDR3 sequence is CASTPSGRAYEQYF. CDR3 bases: TGTGCCAGCACCCCCAGCGGGAGGGCCTACGAGCAGTACTTC.

The V call is TRBV5-1, the J call TRBJ1-1; no clear D. CDR3 length: 11 amino acids. Germline V CDR1 and CDR2: SGHRS, YFSETQ. V shed 6 bases and J shed 11 bases, with 14 bases lying between them. The CDR3 loop is CASIEGGGAFF. Written as DNA, the CDR3 is TGCGCCAGCATTGAGGGAGGAGGGGCTTTCTTT.

The rearrangement joins TRBV6-5 to TRBJ2-1; 12 nucleotides line up with TRBD2. With 2 bases clipped from V and 7 bases from J, the junction kept 3 bases outside the gene matches. This CDR3 comprises 15 residues. Germline V CDR1 and CDR2: MNHEY, SVGAGI. The CDR3: CASSYPTSGRNEQFF. CDR3 nucleotides: TGTGCCAGCAGTTACCCAACTAGCGGGAGGAATGAGCAGTTCTTC.